These 30 T cell receptor beta chains originate from one sample sequenced in a study of blood T cell repertoires in COVID-19 (dated by TCRdb to about 2020). Library preparation used the immunoSEQ multiplex PCR assay. The table comes from immuneACCESS by way of TCRdb, which keeps in-frame sequences with V and J called. Part of the clones is missing from these tables; in studies checked, under half for an unresolved V gene and the rest for unknown reasons. This sample lists about 70,000 clones; 75% to 80% were detected once. The leading ten clones occupy around a sixth of the sample. Sequenced sample: peripheral blood. The source is a human donor in a cohort sampled during active COVID-19.

A few counts support this clone. The chain recombines TRBV6-5 with TRBJ1-6; a possible D gene is TRBD1 (6 bases). V shed 3 bases and J shed 7 bases, with 13 bases lying between them. The CDR3 contains 15 residues. CDR1 is MNHEY and CDR2 is SVGAGI in the germline V gene. CDR3 nucleotides: TGTGCCAGCAGTTATAAGGCAGGGGAGAATTCACCCCTCCACTTT. Its translation is CASSYKAGENSPLHF.

The gene calls are TRBV24-1 and TRBJ2-7; 10 bases agree with TRBD1. J was trimmed by 3 bases and V by 4 bases; bases with no gene match: 5. The CDR3 runs to 15 residues. CDR1 is KGHDR and CDR2 is SFDVKD in the germline V gene. The CDR3 DNA sequence: TGTGCCACCAGTGACCCCGGGACAGGGGACTACGAGCAGTACTTC. Its translation: CATSDPGTGDYEQYF.

The V and J genes are TRBV19 and TRBJ2-2; 9 bases line up with TRBD1. The CDR3 extends over 15 amino acids. Germline V gives CDR1 LNHDA, CDR2 SQIVND (reference sequence). V was clipped by 3 bases and J by 7 bases; unmatched bases: 6. The CDR3 here is CASSIDDRGNGELFF. The CDR3 DNA reads TGTGCCAGTAGTATCGACGACAGGGGGAACGGGGAGCTGTTTTTT. Based on the CDR3 plus reference TRBV19 and TRBJ2-2, the full variable domain is DGGITQSPKYLFRKEGQNVTLSCEQNLNHDAMYWYRQDPGQGLRLIYYSQIVNDFQKGDIAEGYSVSREKKESFPLTVTSAQKNPTAFYLCASSIDDRGNGELFFGEGSRLTVL.

This clone appeared a few times. The V and J genes are TRBV3-1 (or the pseudogene TRBV3-2) and TRBJ2-5; D not certain. CDR3 length: 14 amino acids. Germline V lookup: CDR1 LGHDT, CDR2 YNNKEL (reference sequence). V lost 1 base and J 5 bases, leaving 11 bases between the germline ends. The DNA of the CDR3 is TGTGCCAGCAGCCAAGGATTATGGCGGGAGACCCAGTACTTC. Translation: CASSQGLWRETQYF.

The rearrangement uses TRBV9 and TRBJ1-1, with D unclear. CDR3 length: 13 amino acids. Germline CDR1 SGDLS, CDR2 YYNGEE. V was pared by 1 base and J by 0 bases, with 4 bases between. The CDR3 DNA follows: TGTGCCAGCAGCGTAAACATGAACACTGAAGCTTTCTTT. It is translated as CASSVNMNTEAFF.

This rearrangement joins TRBV7-2 to TRBJ2-3; TRBD2 is a possible D gene (5 bases). In germline, CDR1 is SGHTA, CDR2 FQGNSA. This CDR3 is 15 amino acids long. V lost 5 bases and J 0 bases, leaving 12 bases between the germline ends. The CDR3, as DNA: TGTGCCAGCAGCGTCGGGGTTTTGAGCACAGATACGCAGTATTTT. Translation: CASSVGVLSTDTQYF.

The chain couples TRBV28 to TRBJ2-7; 8 positions agree with TRBD2. The CDR3 is 13 amino acids. The V gene's germline CDR1 is MDHEN and CDR2 SYDVKM. V gave up 5 bases and J gave up 2 bases; unmatched junction bases: 2. The CDR3 is CASSPGGPYEQYF. Written as DNA, the CDR3 is TGTGCCAGCAGTCCGGGAGGGCCCTACGAGCAGTACTTC.

The J gene is TRBJ1-5, the V gene TRBV27, with 7 positions matching TRBD1. The CDR3 loop spans 13 amino acids. Germline CDR1 MNHEY, CDR2 SMNVEV (reference sequence). Unmatched junction bases numbered 3, after V lost 6 bases and J lost 4 bases. The chain's CDR3 is CASRGQLNQPQHF. In nucleotides, the CDR3 is TGTGCCAGCAGGGGACAGCTGAATCAGCCCCAGCATTTT.

This chain joins TRBV28 and TRBJ1-1, with 8 bases that match TRBD1. The V gene end was trimmed by 6 bases and the J gene end by 3 bases; junction bases not matched to a gene: 15. The CDR3 has 17 residues. The germline V gene has CDR1 MDHEN and CDR2 SYDVKM. CDR3 in DNA: TGTGCCAGCAGGCGCCCGGGGAGCAGGGGGCGAGACACTGAAGCTTTCTTT. It encodes CASRRPGSRGRDTEAFF.

V is TRBV7-2 and J is TRBJ2-7; D is unresolved. The V end lost 5 bases, the J end lost 1 base, and 12 bases lay between the germline ends. This CDR3 contains 14 residues. Germline V gene lookup returns CDR1 SGHTA and CDR2 FQGNSA. The CDR3 is CASSQQPSSYEQYF. The CDR3 DNA is TGTGCCAGCAGCCAACAACCCAGTTCCTACGAGCAGTACTTC.

V usage is TRBV5-1 and J usage is TRBJ2-1; D may be TRBD2 (5 bases). Trimming left V 0 bases short and J 5 bases short, with 9 bases between. The CDR3 spans 14 residues. The germline V gene has CDR1 SGHRS and CDR2 YFSETQ. In nucleotides, the CDR3 is TGCGCCAGCAGCTTGGGGACTCAAAACAATGAGCAGTTCTTC. The encoded protein is CASSLGTQNNEQFF.

The chain recombines TRBV15 with TRBJ2-1; unclear D gene. The CDR3 is made up of 14 amino acids. Per germline, CDR1 LNHNV and CDR2 YYDKDF (reference sequence). Trimming removed 3 bases from V and 4 bases from J, with 10 bases in between. The CDR3: CATSRPESYNEQFF. In DNA form, the CDR3 reads TGTGCCACCAGCAGGCCAGAATCTTACAATGAGCAGTTCTTC.

The genes are TRBV21-1 and TRBJ2-2; the table assigns TRBD1, which was not confirmed against the DNA. TRBV21-1 constitutes a pseudogene. The CDR3 length is 18 residues. This chain's CDR3 is CASSRPPSGTGDTGELFF. The CDR3 nucleotides read TGTGCCAGCAGCAGACCTCCCTCCGGGACAGGGGACACCGGGGAGCTGTTTTTT.

V usage is TRBV20-1 and J usage is TRBJ1-1, with a possible D match to TRBD1 (6 bases). CDR3 length: 13 amino acids. Germline CDR1 is DFQATT and CDR2 is SNEGSKA (reference sequence). The V and J ends lost 3 bases and 6 bases respectively, with 14 bases between them. Here the CDR3 DNA reads TGCAGTGCTAGTCGGGGGGGCGCGGCTGAAGCTTTCTTT. It specifies CSASRGGAAEAFF.

The rearrangement links TRBV21-1 to TRBJ2-1; the table gives TRBD2 as D, unverified against the DNA. TRBV21-1 is reported as a pseudogene. The CDR3 extends over 16 amino acids. For the CDR3, the DNA is TGTGCCAGCGGGGGGGAGGACGCCAGCTCCTACAATGAGCAGTTCTTC. This translates into CASGGEDASSYNEQFF.

V gene TRBV5-6 combines with J gene TRBJ2-4; TRBD2 matches 7 bases. The V and J ends lost 4 bases and 0 bases, in that order; junction bases with no gene match: 7. The CDR3 is 16 amino acids. Germline CDR1 SGHDT, CDR2 YYEEEE. The CDR3 nucleotides are TGTGCCAGCAGCGCCGGAGCGGGACTAGCCAAAAACATTCAGTACTTC. Protein: CASSAGAGLAKNIQYF.

The chain joins TRBV18 to TRBJ1-1, with no clear D. The CDR3 is made up of 14 amino acids. Trimming removed 3 bases from V and 5 bases from J, with 13 bases in between. The germline CDR1 and CDR2 sequences are KGHSH and LQKENI. CDR3 in amino acids: CASSPAGVKTEAFF. The CDR3 coding sequence is TGTGCCAGCTCACCGGCAGGTGTCAAGACTGAAGCTTTCTTT.

V and J are TRBV6-5 and TRBJ2-1; 9 bases fit TRBD1. The germline CDR1 and CDR2 sequences are MNHEY and SVGAGI. V gave up 6 bases and J gave up 2 bases; unmatched junction bases: 5. The CDR3 length is 15 residues. CDR3 sequence (DNA): TGTGCCAGCAGCCCCGGGACAGGGACCTACAATGAGCAGTTCTTC. This sequence encodes CASSPGTGTYNEQFF.

Only one count was recorded for this clone. One junction end does not reproduce the germline sequence, and a read error may be involved. The rearrangement links TRBV6-6 to TRBJ2-6, with 7 bases fitting TRBD1. Germline CDR1 and CDR2: MNHNY and SVGAGI (reference sequence). The CDR3 loop spans 12 amino acids. CDR3 residues: CASTPDRRLQAF. The CDR3 DNA sequence: TGTGCCAGCACCCCGGACAGGCGGTTGCAGGCTTTC.

The chain uses TRBV6-5 and TRBJ2-7, with D possibly matching TRBD2 (5 bases). V was clipped by 4 bases and J by 3 bases, with 13 bases between them. This CDR3 spans 14 amino acids. Per the germline V gene, CDR1 is MNHEY and CDR2 is SVGAGI. The CDR3: CASSSGLDYYEQYF. The CDR3 DNA sequence: TGTGCCAGCAGTTCCGGACTCGATTACTACGAGCAGTACTTC.

This clone occurred a few times. The rearrangement joins TRBV29-1 to TRBJ1-1; no clear D gene. The V end lost 4 bases, the J end lost 0 bases, and 6 bases lay between the germline ends. The CDR3 covers 12 residues. CDR1 SQVTM and CDR2 ANQGSEA come from the germline V gene. CDR3 protein: CSVGSVNTEAFF. In DNA form, the CDR3 reads TGCAGCGTTGGGTCGGTGAACACTGAAGCTTTCTTT.

This chain uses TRBV19 with TRBJ1-3; D is perhaps TRBD1 (5 bases). The CDR3 sequence is 15 residues long. CDR1 and CDR2 from the germline V gene are LNHDA and SQIVND (reference sequence). Trimming took 3 bases from V and 3 from J, leaving 12 bases between them. CDR3 loop: CASSIVTVFGNTIYF. CDR3 DNA sequence: TGTGCCAGTAGTATTGTGACAGTCTTTGGAAACACCATATATTTT.

The rearrangement links TRBV29-1 to TRBJ1-4, with 8 positions matching TRBD1. Trimming at V came to 4 bases and at J to 8 bases, leaving 15 bases not matched to a gene. The germline V gene encodes CDR1 SQVTM and CDR2 ANQGSEA. This CDR3 has 16 residues. Here the CDR3 reads CSVGLTGQGRGEKLFF. The CDR3 DNA is TGCAGCGTTGGCCTAACCGGACAGGGACGTGGGGAAAAACTGTTTTTT. Using reference TRBV29-1 and TRBJ1-4 for the parts outside the CDR3, the full variable domain is SAVISQKPSRDICQRGTSLTIQCQVDSQVTMMFWYRQQPGQSLTLIATANQGSEATYESGFVIDKFPISRPNLTFSTLTVSNMSPEDSSIYLCSVGLTGQGRGEKLFFGSGTQLSVL.

The chain links TRBV19 to TRBJ2-1, with D possibly being TRBD2 (7 bases). Trimming removed 5 bases at V and 7 bases at J, with 15 bases between. The CDR3 has 14 amino acids. CDR1 is LNHDA, CDR2 SQIVND, per germline (reference sequence). The DNA for the CDR3 is TGTGCCAGTAGTCCTAGCGGAGGGGGAAATGAGCAGTTCTTC. It codes for CASSPSGGGNEQFF.

The chain is built from TRBV11-2 and TRBJ1-3; TRBD1 might be the D (6 bases). The V and J ends lost 5 bases and 0 bases respectively, with 11 bases between them. The CDR3 is made up of 15 amino acids. Germline V gene lookup returns CDR1 SGHAT and CDR2 FQNNGV. CDR3: CASSQTGHSGNTIYF. Written as DNA, the CDR3 is TGTGCCAGCAGCCAGACAGGACACTCTGGAAACACCATATATTTT.

J is TRBJ2-2 and V is TRBV10-2; TRBD2 agrees at 15 bases. The CDR3 extends over 16 amino acids. Germline V CDR1 and CDR2: WSHSY, SAAADI. The ends lost 3 bases at V and 5 bases at J; junction bases unmatched: 1. The CDR3 DNA reads as TGCGCCAGCAGTGACGGGACTAGCGGGAGGACCGGGGAGCTGTTTTTT. It translates to CASSDGTSGRTGELFF.

This clone occurred once. The V gene is TRBV5-6, the J gene TRBJ1-3; D unresolved. Per germline, CDR1 SGHDT and CDR2 YYEEEE. The ends were cut back, 2 bases at V and 3 bases at J, with 12 bases in the middle. This CDR3 has 15 residues. The CDR3 spells CASSFITASGNTIYF. CDR3 sequence (DNA): TGTGCCAGCAGCTTCATCACAGCAAGTGGAAACACCATATATTTT.

The chain carries TRBV7-2 and TRBJ2-7; 7 nucleotides line up with TRBD2. The V segment lost 2 bases and the J segment 3 bases; nucleotides outside the gene matches: 7. The germline CDR1 and CDR2 sequences are SGHTA and FQGNSA. The CDR3 is 15 residues long. The CDR3 nucleotides are TGTGCCAGCAGCTTACGAGCAGGCGGGGGCTACGAGCAGTACTTC. Its translation is CASSLRAGGGYEQYF.

The chain employs TRBV14 and TRBJ2-5; the match to TRBD2 covers 8 bases. Germline V gene lookup returns CDR1 SGHDN and CDR2 FVKESK. J gave up 1 base and V 1 base, and 8 bases lay outside the gene matches. The CDR3 extends over 17 amino acids. CDR3 amino acids: CASSQGRLAGLQETQYF. In DNA form, the CDR3 reads TGTGCCAGCAGCCAAGGTCGGCTAGCGGGCCTCCAAGAGACCCAGTACTTC.

In its sample, this clone was seen once. The chain combines TRBV28 with TRBJ2-1; 10 bases map to TRBD2. The length of the CDR3 is 15 residues. The germline V gene encodes CDR1 MDHEN and CDR2 SYDVKM. The V and J ends lost 2 bases and 6 bases, in that order; junction bases with no gene match: 4. The CDR3 nucleotides are TGTGCCAGCAGTTTACTAGCGGGAGTCCGCAATGAGCAGTTCTTC. It translates to CASSLLAGVRNEQFF.